This T cell receptor beta chain derives from a study of CD8 T cells in ankylosing spondylitis. This clonotype has a count of ten or more. From the 5' RACE reads, TCRdb called clonotypes with MiXCR, one entry per CDR3 protein. The sample includes 130,000 to 150,000 distinct CDR3 sequences, 7% to 9% of them seen just once. The CDR3 totals 15 residues. V dropped 6 bases and J dropped 6; count of bases not matched to a gene: 3. Germline V gene lookup returns CDR1 MNHNS and CDR2 SASEGT. The chain carries TRBV6-1 and TRBJ2-2; TRBD2 aligns across 14 bases. The TCR was taken from a male donor with ankylosing spondylitis. Sequencing used synovial fluid, either unsorted or a sorted T cell fraction (not recorded which). The CDR3 is CASRPGLAGAGELFF. CDR3 DNA: TGTGCCAGCAGGCCGGGACTAGCGGGGGCCGGGGAGCTGTTTTTT.